The 13 T cell receptor beta chains in this list originate from one sample, sequenced in a study of PD-1 blockade in classical Hodgkin lymphoma. Each patient experienced a relapse that followed autologous stem cell transplantation, and brentuximab vedotin exposure varied. Some clones are missing from TCRdb's copy, which holds only in-frame ones; the method was immunoSEQ multiplex PCR. The sample holds roughly 140,000 clones; under 85% are singletons and the top ten take 7% to 9.5%. The source material was peripheral blood mononuclear cells (PBMCs), sampled before the second cycle of nivolumab. The source of these receptors is a human donor with classical Hodgkin lymphoma.

The table lists this clone with many counts. The rearrangement joins TRBV7-2 to TRBJ1-5; 8 bases match TRBD1. The V segment lost 4 bases and the J segment 4 bases; nucleotides outside the gene matches: 6. This CDR3 spans 15 amino acids. Germline CDR1 and CDR2: SGHTA and FQGNSA. The CDR3 coding sequence is TGTGCCAGCAGCTCCGGACAGGGAAGAAATCAGCCCCAGCATTTT. It encodes CASSSGQGRNQPQHF.

This clone was observed once. The J gene is TRBJ2-7, the V gene TRBV10-3; TRBD2 matches at 12 bases. J was trimmed by 4 bases and V by 6 bases; bases with no gene match: 4. CDR1 ENHRY and CDR2 SYGVKD come from the germline V gene. The CDR3 covers 14 residues. The CDR3 nucleotides read TGTGCCATCAGGAAGACTAGCGGGAGTTACGAGCAGTACTTC. Protein: CAIRKTSGSYEQYF.

The chain has TRBV27 and TRBJ2-7; the match to TRBD2 covers 7 bases. Germline CDR1 and CDR2: MNHEY and SMNVEV (reference sequence). The CDR3 runs to 15 residues. The V and J ends lost 4 bases and 2 bases, in that order; junction bases with no gene match: 8. CDR3 region: CASSWSAGDTYEQYF. The DNA for the CDR3 is TGTGCCAGCAGTTGGTCGGCGGGAGATACCTACGAGCAGTACTTC.

The CDR3 reads CASSLLQSTNEKLFF. The CDR3 DNA is TGCGCCAGCAGCCTGCTACAGTCGACTAATGAAAAACTGTTTTTT. The chain couples TRBV4-1 to TRBJ1-4, with D unresolved. The CDR3 length is 15 residues. Germline-derived CDR1 and CDR2 are MGHRA and YSYEKL. V shed 4 bases and J shed 2 bases, with 11 bases lying between them.

This chain connects TRBV6-5 to TRBJ1-1; possible D gene TRBD1, 5 bases. Trimming cost V 5 bases and J 4 bases, with 14 bases left between them. CDR1 and CDR2 from the germline V gene are MNHEY and SVGAGI. There are 14 residues in the CDR3. In nucleotides, the CDR3 is TGTGCCAGCAGTGCGGCGGGGCCCCTCACTGAAGCTTTCTTT. Translated, it gives CASSAAGPLTEAFF.

V and J are TRBV28 and TRBJ1-5; a possible D gene is TRBD1 (6 bases). Deletions cut 6 bases from V and 8 bases from J, with 17 bases between. This CDR3 is built from 14 residues. The germline CDR1 and CDR2 sequences are MDHEN and SYDVKM. The CDR3 DNA is TGTGCCAGCAGGGTCAGGGGCCGCTGGGAGCCCCAGCATTTT. Translating it yields CASRVRGRWEPQHF.

This chain uses TRBV5-1 with TRBJ2-7; 14 nucleotides line up with TRBD2. J lost 5 bases, V lost 0 bases, and 7 bases had no gene match. This CDR3 has 17 residues. Per germline, CDR1 SGHRS and CDR2 YFSETQ. The CDR3 region has the DNA TGCGCCAGCAGCTTGGCGGGGACTAGCGGGGGAATTCACGAGCAGTACTTC. It codes for CASSLAGTSGGIHEQYF.

The gene calls are TRBV6-5 and TRBJ1-1; possible D gene TRBD1, 6 bases. V was trimmed by 2 bases and J by 5 bases, leaving 12 bases between them. Germline V gene sequence: CDR1 MNHEY, CDR2 SVGAGI. The CDR3 length is 14 residues. CDR3 sequence: CASSYGGPGTEAFF. The CDR3 nucleotides read TGTGCCAGCAGTTACGGGGGGCCGGGTACTGAAGCTTTCTTT.

The rearrangement uses TRBV7-6 and TRBJ2-7; no clear D gene. This CDR3 is 15 amino acids long. Germline V gives CDR1 SGHVS, CDR2 FNYEAQ. Trimming cost V 5 bases and J 3 bases, with 17 bases left between them. The CDR3 DNA is TGTGCCAGCAGCGGAAGCGCCCGTAATTTCTACGAGCAGTACTTC. The encoded protein is CASSGSARNFYEQYF.

The J gene is TRBJ2-5, the V gene TRBV9, with TRBD2 identical over 8 bases. Germline CDR1 SGDLS, CDR2 YYNGEE. The CDR3 is made up of 15 amino acids. With 0 bases clipped from V and 4 bases from J, the junction kept 5 bases outside the gene matches. CDR3 protein: CASSVVGGAGETQYF. CDR3 coding DNA: TGTGCCAGCAGCGTAGTCGGGGGGGCCGGAGAGACCCAGTACTTC.

V is TRBV19 and J is TRBJ2-3; 10 bases map to TRBD1. V was pared by 4 bases and J by 6 bases, with 7 bases of the junction left unmatched. This CDR3 is built from 15 residues. CDR1 LNHDA and CDR2 SQIVND come from the germline V gene (reference sequence). The CDR3 region has the DNA TGTGCCAGTAGTAATAGAGGGACAGGGGCGGATACGCAGTATTTT. It is translated as CASSNRGTGADTQYF. The full variable domain, in which reference TRBV19 and TRBJ2-3 provide the parts outside the CDR3, is DGGITQSPKYLFRKEGQNVTLSCEQNLNHDAMYWYRQDPGQGLRLIYYSQIVNDFQKGDIAEGYSVSREKKESFPLTVTSAQKNPTAFYLCASSNRGTGADTQYFGPGTRLTVL.

This clone was counted once. The chain uses TRBV7-6 and TRBJ2-5, with 7 bases aligning to TRBD1. V shed 2 bases, J shed 7 bases, and the junction held 7 bases outside the gene matches. Germline loops: CDR1 SGHVS, CDR2 FNYEAQ. This CDR3 has 14 amino acids. CDR3 sequence: CASSLSWTGGTQYF. In DNA, the CDR3 is TGTGCCAGCAGCTTAAGCTGGACAGGCGGGACCCAGTACTTC.

The chain employs TRBV19 and TRBJ1-2; unclear D gene. This CDR3 region has 15 residues. The V gene's germline CDR1 is LNHDA and CDR2 SQIVND (reference sequence). Trimming cost V 5 bases and J 0 bases, with 13 bases left between them. CDR3 nucleotides: TGTGCCAGTAGTCCTGACCGGGAGGCTAACTATGGCTACACCTTC. It is translated as CASSPDREANYGYTF. The full variable domain, completed using reference TRBV19 and TRBJ1-2, is DGGITQSPKYLFRKEGQNVTLSCEQNLNHDAMYWYRQDPGQGLRLIYYSQIVNDFQKGDIAEGYSVSREKKESFPLTVTSAQKNPTAFYLCASSPDREANYGYTFGSGTRLTVV.